Here is one TCR beta chain with its context. These data originate in a study of OX40 agonist ivuxolimab in advanced cancers. Study details: Patients were dosed with the agonistic anti-OX40 (CD134) antibody ivuxolimab. Antecedent anti-PD-1, anti-PD-L1 or anti-CTLA-4 therapy was permissible, with roughly 36% having received some. Hepatocellular carcinoma, melanoma, renal cell or head and neck cancer affected the dose-escalation patients.

CDR1 and CDR2 from the germline V gene are MDHEN and SYDVKM. J lost 2 bases, V lost 6 bases, and 8 bases had no gene match. CDR3 size: 16 residues. Libraries were prepared by immunoSEQ multiplex PCR; TCRdb keeps only in-frame clonotypes and omits some of them. The data hold under 150,000 clones, with just over 90% observed a single time. The genes are TRBV28 and TRBJ2-3, with 10 bases matching TRBD2. The sequencing used CD4+ or CD8+ T cells sorted from blood, collected in a trial of the OX40 agonist ivuxolimab. The clonotype originates from an adult with an advanced solid tumor such as melanoma, head and neck, liver or kidney cancer. CDR3 in amino acids: CASSPTTSGTTDTQYF. In nucleotides, the CDR3 is TGTGCCAGCAGCCCCACCACTAGCGGGACCACAGATACGCAGTATTTT.